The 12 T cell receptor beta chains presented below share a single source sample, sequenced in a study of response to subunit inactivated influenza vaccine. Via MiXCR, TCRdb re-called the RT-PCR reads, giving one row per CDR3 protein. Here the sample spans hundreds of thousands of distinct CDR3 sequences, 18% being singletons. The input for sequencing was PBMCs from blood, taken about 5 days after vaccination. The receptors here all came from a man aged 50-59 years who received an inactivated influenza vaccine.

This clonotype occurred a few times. The CDR3 bases are TGTGCCAGCAGCCAACCGACAGGGGTGGGAAGCGACCAGTACTTC. Translating gives CASSQPTGVGSDQYF. The chain combines TRBV4-2 with TRBJ2-5; 8 bases are a match to TRBD1. Germline values: CDR1 LGHNA, CDR2 YNFKEQ. The CDR3 covers 15 residues. Trimming cost V 2 bases and J 10 bases; bases outside gene matches: 12.

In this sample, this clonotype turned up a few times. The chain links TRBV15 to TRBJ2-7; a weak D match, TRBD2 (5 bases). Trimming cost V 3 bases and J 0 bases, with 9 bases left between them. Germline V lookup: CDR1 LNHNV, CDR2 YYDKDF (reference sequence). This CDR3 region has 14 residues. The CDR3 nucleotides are TGTGCCACCAGCAGTTCGGGATCCTCCTACGAGCAGTACTTC. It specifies CATSSSGSSYEQYF.

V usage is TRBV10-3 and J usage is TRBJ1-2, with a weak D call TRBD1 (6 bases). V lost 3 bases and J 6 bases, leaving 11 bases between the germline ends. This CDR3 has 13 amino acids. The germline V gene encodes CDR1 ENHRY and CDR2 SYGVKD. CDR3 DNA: TGTGCCATCAGTGAAGGGACATCACATGGCTACACCTTC. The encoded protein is CAISEGTSHGYTF.

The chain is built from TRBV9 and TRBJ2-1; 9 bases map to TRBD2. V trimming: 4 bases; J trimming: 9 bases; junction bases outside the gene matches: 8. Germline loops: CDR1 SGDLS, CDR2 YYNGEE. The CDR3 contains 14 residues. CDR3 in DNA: TGTGCCAGCAGCACGGCTAGCGGGGCTTTTGAGCAGTTCTTC. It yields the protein CASSTASGAFEQFF.

CDR3 residues: CASSVAMSLGYTF. In DNA, the CDR3 is TGTGCCAGCAGCGTAGCCATGTCTTTGGGCTACACCTTC. This chain joins TRBV9 and TRBJ1-2; D uncertain. CDR3 size: 13 residues. CDR1 and CDR2 (germline): SGDLS, YYNGEE. Trimming left V 0 bases short and J 8 bases short, with 11 bases between.

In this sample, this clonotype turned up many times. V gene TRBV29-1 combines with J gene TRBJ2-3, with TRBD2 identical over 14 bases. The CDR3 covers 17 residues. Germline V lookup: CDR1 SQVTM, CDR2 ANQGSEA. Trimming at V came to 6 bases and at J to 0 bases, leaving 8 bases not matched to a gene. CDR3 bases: TGCAGCGTAGGCGGGACTAGCGGGAGACCTAGCACAGATACGCAGTATTTT. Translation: CSVGGTSGRPSTDTQYF.

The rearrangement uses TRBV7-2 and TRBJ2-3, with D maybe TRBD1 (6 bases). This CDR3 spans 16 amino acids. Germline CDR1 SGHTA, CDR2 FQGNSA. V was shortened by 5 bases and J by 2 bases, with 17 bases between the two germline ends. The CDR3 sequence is CASSPQRQEITDTQYF. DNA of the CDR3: TGTGCCAGCAGCCCACAACGACAGGAAATCACAGATACGCAGTATTTT.

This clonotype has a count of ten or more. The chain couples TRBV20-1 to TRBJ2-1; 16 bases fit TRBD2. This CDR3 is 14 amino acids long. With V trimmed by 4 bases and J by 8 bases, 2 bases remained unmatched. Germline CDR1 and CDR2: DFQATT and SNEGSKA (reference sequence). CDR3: CSATGTSGRDEQFF. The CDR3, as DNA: TGCAGTGCTACCGGGACTAGCGGGAGGGATGAGCAGTTCTTC.

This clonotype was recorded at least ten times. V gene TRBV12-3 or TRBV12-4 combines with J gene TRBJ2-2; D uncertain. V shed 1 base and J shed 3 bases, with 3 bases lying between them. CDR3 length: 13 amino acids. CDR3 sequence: CASSLEDTGELFF. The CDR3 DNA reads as TGTGCCAGCAGTTTAGAGGACACCGGGGAGCTGTTTTTT.

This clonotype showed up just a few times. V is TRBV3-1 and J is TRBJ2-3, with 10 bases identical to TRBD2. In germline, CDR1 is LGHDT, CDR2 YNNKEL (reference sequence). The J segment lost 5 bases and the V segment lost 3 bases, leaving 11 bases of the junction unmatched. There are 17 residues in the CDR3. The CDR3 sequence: CASSHRGELAGRDTQYF. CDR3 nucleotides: TGTGCCAGCAGCCATCGGGGAGAACTAGCGGGAAGAGATACGCAGTATTTT.

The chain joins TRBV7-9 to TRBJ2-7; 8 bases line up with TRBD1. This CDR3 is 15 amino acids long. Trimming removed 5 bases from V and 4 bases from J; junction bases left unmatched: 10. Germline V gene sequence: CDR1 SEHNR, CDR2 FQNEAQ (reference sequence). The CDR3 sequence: CASSPGTGSWYEQYF. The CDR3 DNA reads TGTGCCAGCAGCCCGGGGACAGGAAGCTGGTACGAGCAGTACTTC.

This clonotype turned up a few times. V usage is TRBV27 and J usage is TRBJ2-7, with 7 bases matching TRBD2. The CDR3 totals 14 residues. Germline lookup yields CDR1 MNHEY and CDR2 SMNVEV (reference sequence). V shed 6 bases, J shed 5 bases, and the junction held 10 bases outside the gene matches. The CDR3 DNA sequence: TGTGCCAGCAGGCCCCGGCGGGAGAGCCACGAGCAGTACTTC. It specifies CASRPRRESHEQYF.